Below, 27 T cell receptor beta chains from the same sample are listed, as sequenced in a study of T cell responses to AZD1222 COVID-19 vaccine. The assay was immunoSEQ multiplex PCR, and TCRdb's table has in-frame clones only and misses some. This table has 95,000 to 150,000 clones, roughly 91% appearing once. The input for sequencing was peripheral blood, taken on day 0 of AZD1222 vaccination. The receptors come from an adult in good health.

The chain has TRBV30 and TRBJ1-1; D is uncertain. Germline-derived CDR1 and CDR2 are GTSNPN and SVGIG (reference sequence). V shed 0 bases and J shed 10 bases, with 15 bases lying between them. This CDR3 comprises 13 residues. CDR3 bases: TGTGCCTGGAGTGTAAGGTTTGGCTTGGGAGCTTTCTTT. Protein sequence: CAWSVRFGLGAFF.

This clone was picked up one time. The gene calls are TRBV6-5 and TRBJ2-7, with 8 bases lining up with TRBD2. The CDR3 has 16 amino acids. The trim removed 0 bases at V and 5 bases at J, leaving 9 bases unmatched. The V gene's germline CDR1 is MNHEY and CDR2 SVGAGI. CDR3 sequence: CASSYSTSSGLHEQYF. The CDR3 nucleotides read TGTGCCAGCAGTTACTCGACCTCTAGCGGGCTCCACGAGCAGTACTTC.

The J gene is TRBJ2-7, the V gene TRBV7-8; 8 nucleotides align to TRBD2. The CDR3 extends over 15 amino acids. Germline V gene sequence: CDR1 SGHVS, CDR2 FQNEAQ. V shed 4 bases, J shed 2 bases, and the junction held 7 bases outside the gene matches. CDR3 protein: CASSSLGRGAYEQYF. In DNA, the CDR3 is TGTGCCAGCAGCTCGCTTGGGCGGGGGGCCTACGAGCAGTACTTC.

The chain recombines TRBV13 with TRBJ2-7; 8 bases align to TRBD1. J gave up 0 bases and V 5 bases, and 6 bases lay outside the gene matches. Germline V CDR1 and CDR2: PRHDT, FYEKMQ (reference sequence). The CDR3 runs to 15 residues. This chain's CDR3 is CASSPGGQGSYEQYF. The CDR3 nucleotides are TGTGCCAGCAGCCCCGGTGGACAGGGCTCCTACGAGCAGTACTTC.

The rearrangement links TRBV11-2 to TRBJ2-1, with 10 positions matching TRBD1. V was clipped by 4 bases and J by 4 bases; unmatched bases: 4. Germline CDR1 and CDR2: SGHAT and FQNNGV. The CDR3 runs 15 residues. CDR3 nucleotides: TGTGCCAGCAGCTCTGGGACAGGGGCGTACAATGAGCAGTTCTTC. This sequence encodes CASSSGTGAYNEQFF.

V and J are TRBV9 and TRBJ2-7; no reliable D call. V lost 3 bases and J 4 bases, leaving 11 bases between the germline ends. CDR1 and CDR2 from the germline V gene are SGDLS and YYNGEE. This CDR3 contains 13 residues. The CDR3 reads CASSEGLGYEQYF. The CDR3 region has the DNA TGTGCCAGCAGCGAGGGCCTGGGTTACGAGCAGTACTTC.

The chain is built from TRBV12-3 or TRBV12-4 and TRBJ1-4; D call uncertain. The ends were cut back, 3 bases at V and 6 bases at J, with 5 bases in the middle. The CDR3 consists of 12 residues. The CDR3 region is CASSFIDEKLFF. The CDR3 coding sequence is TGTGCCAGCAGTTTCATTGATGAAAAACTGTTTTTT.

This chain links TRBV7-9 with TRBJ1-4, with a possible D match to TRBD1 (5 bases). The V gene lost 5 bases and the J gene lost 5 bases, with 12 bases spanning the gap. In germline, CDR1 is SEHNR, CDR2 FQNEAQ (reference sequence). This CDR3 is 14 amino acids long. In DNA, the CDR3 is TGTGCCAGCAGCCTTCAGGGCCCGAATGAAAAACTGTTTTTT. Translated, it gives CASSLQGPNEKLFF.

The chain combines TRBV6-4 with TRBJ1-2; the D gene is possibly TRBD1 (5 bases). CDR3 size: 15 residues. Germline CDR1 and CDR2: MRHNA and SNTAGT. Trimming removed 2 bases at V and 0 bases at J, with 10 bases between. This chain's CDR3 is CASSDSGTANYGYTF. In DNA form, the CDR3 reads TGTGCCAGCAGTGACAGCGGGACGGCTAACTATGGCTACACCTTC.

The rearrangement uses TRBV5-5 and TRBJ2-3; no definite D call. This CDR3 region has 15 residues. Trimming took off 0 bases at V and 2 bases at J, with 10 bases between the two ends. Germline lookup yields CDR1 SGHKS and CDR2 YYEKEE (reference sequence). The CDR3 sequence: CASSLAPTHTDTQYF. DNA for the CDR3: TGTGCCAGCAGCTTGGCCCCTACTCACACAGATACGCAGTATTTT.

The V call is TRBV7-9, the J call TRBJ1-1; D unresolved. The germline gives CDR1 SEHNR, CDR2 FQNEAQ (reference sequence). The CDR3 has 17 amino acids. With 1 base removed from V and 0 bases from J, the gap between germline ends came to 15 bases. CDR3: CASSLVAGGNMNTEAFF. The CDR3, as DNA: TGTGCCAGCAGCTTAGTTGCGGGAGGAAACATGAACACTGAAGCTTTCTTT. The variable domain in full, completed from reference TRBV7-9 and TRBJ1-1, reads DTGVSQNPRHKITKRGQNVTFRCDPISEHNRLYWYRQTLGQGPEFLTYFQNEAQLEKSRLLSDRFSAERPKGSFSTLEIQRTEQGDSAMYLCASSLVAGGNMNTEAFFGQGTRLTVV.

This chain uses TRBV19 with TRBJ2-2; 8 bases map to TRBD1. The CDR3 runs 17 residues. V lost 3 bases and J lost 5; bases outside the gene matches: 11. In germline, CDR1 is LNHDA, CDR2 SQIVND (reference sequence). The CDR3 reads CASSMGSDRVFTGELFF. The DNA for the CDR3 is TGTGCCAGTAGTATGGGATCGGACAGGGTTTTTACCGGGGAGCTGTTTTTT. Full variable domain (rest looked up from reference TRBV19 and TRBJ2-2): DGGITQSPKYLFRKEGQNVTLSCEQNLNHDAMYWYRQDPGQGLRLIYYSQIVNDFQKGDIAEGYSVSREKKESFPLTVTSAQKNPTAFYLCASSMGSDRVFTGELFFGEGSRLTVL.

CDR3 region: CASSGPDLRGGNTIYF. The CDR3 nucleotides are TGTGCCAGTAGTGGCCCGGACCTGCGGGGTGGAAACACCATATATTTT. The J gene is TRBJ1-3, the V gene TRBV19, with no clear D. The V gene's germline CDR1 is LNHDA and CDR2 SQIVND (reference sequence). The V end was cut by 5 bases, the J end by 3 bases, with 17 bases between. The CDR3 extends over 16 amino acids.

The CDR3 is CASSRRGGLTYEQYF. The CDR3 bases are TGTGCCAGCAGTAGAAGGGGAGGCCTCACCTACGAGCAGTACTTC. V and J are TRBV3-1 (or the pseudogene TRBV3-2) and TRBJ2-7; TRBD2 might be the D (6 bases). Between the trimmed V and J ends, which lost 6 bases and 2 bases, there was a span of 17 bases. Germline V lookup: CDR1 LGHDT, CDR2 YNNKEL (reference sequence). CDR3 length: 15 residues.

The CDR3 DNA sequence: TGCGCCAGCAGCTTCGGGACTAGCGACGGTGAGCAGTTCTTC. It codes for CASSFGTSDGEQFF. The rearrangement joins TRBV5-1 to TRBJ2-1; 10 nucleotides agree with TRBD2. V gave up 2 bases and J gave up 9 bases; unmatched junction bases: 5. The CDR3 totals 14 residues. Germline V gene lookup returns CDR1 SGHRS and CDR2 YFSETQ. Full variable domain (remainder filled in from reference TRBV5-1 and TRBJ2-1): KAGVTQTPRYLIKTRGQQVTLSCSPISGHRSVSWYQQTPGQGLQFLFEYFSETQRNKGNFPGRFSGRQFSNSRSEMNVSTLELGDSALYLCASSFGTSDGEQFFGPGTRLTVL.

The genes are TRBV2 and TRBJ1-5, with D unclear. The CDR3 is made up of 15 amino acids. Germline V CDR1 and CDR2: SNHLY, FYNNEI. V lost 5 bases and J lost 0, with 11 bases in between. The CDR3 DNA reads TGTGCCAGCAGTTCCGCGAGGTCTAGCAATCAGCCCCAGCATTTT. Its protein is CASSSARSSNQPQHF.

This chain connects TRBV18 to TRBJ2-7; D is possibly TRBD1 (6 bases). The CDR3 is 13 amino acids. The germline gives CDR1 KGHSH, CDR2 LQKENI. Between the trimmed V and J ends, which lost 2 bases and 1 base, there was a span of 6 bases. CDR3: CASSPRGSYEQYF. In DNA, the CDR3 is TGTGCCAGCTCACCAAGGGGGTCCTACGAGCAGTACTTC.

This sequence joins TRBV5-4 and TRBJ1-2, with 7 nucleotides matching TRBD1. Unmatched junction bases numbered 4, after V lost 2 bases and J lost 6 bases. The CDR3 runs to 13 residues. The germline V gene encodes CDR1 SGHNT and CDR2 YYREEE (reference sequence). The CDR3 nucleotides read TGTGCCAGCAGCTTACAGGGGTTGGATGGCTACACCTTC. Translated, it gives CASSLQGLDGYTF. Full variable domain (remainder filled in from reference TRBV5-4 and TRBJ1-2): ETGVTQSPTHLIKTRGQQVTLRCSSQSGHNTVSWYQQALGQGPQFIFQYYREEENGRGNFPPRFSGLQFPNYSSELNVNALELDDSALYLCASSLQGLDGYTFGSGTRLTVV.

The chain combines TRBV4-2 with TRBJ2-2; 9 bases are a match to TRBD2. Germline V gives CDR1 LGHNA, CDR2 YNFKEQ. This CDR3 is built from 14 residues. The V and J ends lost 4 bases and 7 bases, in that order; junction bases with no gene match: 4. CDR3 sequence (DNA): TGTGCCAGCAGCCCAAGGACTAGCGTCGGGGAGCTGTTTTTT. The encoded protein is CASSPRTSVGELFF.

V gene TRBV10-2 combines with J gene TRBJ1-5, with D unclear. Germline V gene sequence: CDR1 WSHSY, CDR2 SAAADI. The CDR3 length is 14 residues. V shed 2 bases and J shed 0 bases, with 5 bases lying between them. The CDR3: CASSEGVSNQPQHF. The CDR3 nucleotides are TGCGCCAGCAGTGAGGGCGTTAGCAATCAGCCCCAGCATTTT.

This chain connects TRBV6-5 to TRBJ1-6; 7 bases agree with TRBD1. The trim removed 7 bases at V and 4 bases at J, leaving 7 bases unmatched. Looked up from germline, CDR1 is MNHEY and CDR2 is SVGAGI. This CDR3 contains 15 residues. The chain's CDR3 is CASKGTEIYNSPLHF. The CDR3, as DNA: TGTGCCAGCAAAGGGACAGAAATTTATAATTCACCCCTCCACTTT.

CDR3 amino acids: CASSLEGVLETQYF. CDR3 nucleotide sequence: TGTGCCAGCAGCTTAGAAGGGGTCTTGGAGACCCAGTACTTC. The genes are TRBV7-2 and TRBJ2-5; D possibly corresponds to TRBD1 (5 bases). Germline-derived CDR1 and CDR2 are SGHTA and FQGNSA. The CDR3 contains 14 residues. V lost 1 base and J lost 5, with 11 bases in between.

V usage is TRBV19 and J usage is TRBJ2-7, with D uncertain. The CDR3 contains 13 residues. V was shortened by 4 bases and J by 2 bases, with 9 bases between the two germline ends. Germline CDR1 and CDR2: LNHDA and SQIVND (reference sequence). The CDR3 sequence is CASSRAVTYEQYF. The DNA for the CDR3 is TGTGCCAGTAGTAGAGCCGTTACCTACGAGCAGTACTTC.

The genes are TRBV12-3 or TRBV12-4 and TRBJ2-2; 7 bases map to TRBD1. CDR3 length: 13 residues. The trim removed 4 bases at V and 6 bases at J, leaving 2 bases unmatched. The CDR3 here is CASSWGQPGELFF. The CDR3 DNA reads as TGTGCCAGCAGTTGGGGACAGCCCGGGGAGCTGTTTTTT.

This chain connects TRBV3-1 (or the pseudogene TRBV3-2) to TRBJ2-5; D tentatively reads TRBD1 or TRBD2 (5 bases each). Trimming removed 4 bases from V and 5 bases from J, with 17 bases in between. The CDR3 has 15 residues. The germline gives CDR1 LGHDT, CDR2 YNNKEL (reference sequence). CDR3: CASSPRDLLKETQYF. The CDR3 DNA is TGTGCCAGCAGCCCCCGGGACCTCTTAAAGGAGACCCAGTACTTC.

The V and J genes are TRBV12-3 or TRBV12-4 and TRBJ1-1, with unresolved D. V was clipped by 1 base and J by 1 base, with 4 bases between them. This CDR3 has 13 amino acids. The CDR3 coding sequence is TGTGCCAGCAGTTTAGGGCAGAACACTGAAGCTTTCTTT. Amino acids: CASSLGQNTEAFF.

The CDR3 DNA reads as TGTGCCAGCAGCGCTTTTCAGGGGTCTGGAAACACCATATATTTT. This sequence encodes CASSAFQGSGNTIYF. V gene TRBV9 combines with J gene TRBJ1-3, with D tentatively TRBD1 (6 bases). Germline V gene lookup returns CDR1 SGDLS and CDR2 YYNGEE. This CDR3 region has 15 residues. Trimming removed 3 bases at V and 1 base at J, with 11 bases between.